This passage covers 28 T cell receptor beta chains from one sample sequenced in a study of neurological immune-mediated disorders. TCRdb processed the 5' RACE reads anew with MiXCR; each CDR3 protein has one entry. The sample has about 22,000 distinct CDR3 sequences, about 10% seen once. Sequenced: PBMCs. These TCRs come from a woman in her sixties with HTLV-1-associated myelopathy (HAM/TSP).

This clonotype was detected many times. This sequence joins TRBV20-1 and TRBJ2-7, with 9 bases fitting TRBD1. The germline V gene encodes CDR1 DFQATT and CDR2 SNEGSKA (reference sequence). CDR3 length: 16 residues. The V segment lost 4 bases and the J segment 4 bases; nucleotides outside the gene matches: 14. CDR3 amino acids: CSANVPGTGNLYEQYF. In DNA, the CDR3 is TGCAGTGCTAACGTCCCCGGGACAGGGAACTTATACGAGCAGTACTTC.

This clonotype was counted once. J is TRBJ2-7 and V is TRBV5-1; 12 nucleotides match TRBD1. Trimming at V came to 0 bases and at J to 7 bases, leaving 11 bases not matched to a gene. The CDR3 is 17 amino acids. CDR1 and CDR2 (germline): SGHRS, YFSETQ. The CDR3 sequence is CASSLGNGGQGAREQYF. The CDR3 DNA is TGCGCCAGCAGCTTGGGGAACGGGGGACAGGGGGCGCGGGAGCAGTACTTC.

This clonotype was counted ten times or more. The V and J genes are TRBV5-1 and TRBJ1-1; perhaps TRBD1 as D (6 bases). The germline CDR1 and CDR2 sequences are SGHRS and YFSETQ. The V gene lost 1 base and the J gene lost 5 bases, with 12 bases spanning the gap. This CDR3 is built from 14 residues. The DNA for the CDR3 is TGCGCCAGCAGCTTGTCGGGGGCGCGTACTGAAGCTTTCTTT. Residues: CASSLSGARTEAFF.

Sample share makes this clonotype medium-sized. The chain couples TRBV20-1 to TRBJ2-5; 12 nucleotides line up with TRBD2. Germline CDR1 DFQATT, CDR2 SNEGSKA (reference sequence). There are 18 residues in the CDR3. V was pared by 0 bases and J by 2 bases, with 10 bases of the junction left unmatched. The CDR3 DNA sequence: TGCAGTGCTAGAGATCGGAGACTAGCGGGGGATCCTCAAGAGACCCAGTACTTC. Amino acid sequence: CSARDRRLAGDPQETQYF.

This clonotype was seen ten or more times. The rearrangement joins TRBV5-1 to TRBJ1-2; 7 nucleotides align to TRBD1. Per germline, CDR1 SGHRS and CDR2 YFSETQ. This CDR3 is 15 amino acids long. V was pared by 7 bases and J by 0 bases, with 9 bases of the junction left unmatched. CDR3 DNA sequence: TGCGCCAGCCAGCTTTACAGGGGAGCTAACTATGGCTACACCTTC. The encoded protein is CASQLYRGANYGYTF.

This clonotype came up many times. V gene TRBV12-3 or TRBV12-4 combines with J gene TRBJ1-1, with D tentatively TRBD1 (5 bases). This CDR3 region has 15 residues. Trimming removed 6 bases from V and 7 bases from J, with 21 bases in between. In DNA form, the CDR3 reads TGTGCCAGCAGACATACTGGGACCCCAGGGATTGAAGCTTTCTTT. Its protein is CASRHTGTPGIEAFF.

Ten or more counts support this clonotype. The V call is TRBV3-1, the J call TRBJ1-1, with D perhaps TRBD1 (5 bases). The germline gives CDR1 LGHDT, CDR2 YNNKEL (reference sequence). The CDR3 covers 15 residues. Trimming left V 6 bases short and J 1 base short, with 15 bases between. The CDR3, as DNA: TGTGCCAGCAGGAAGGGGCAGACAGCGAACACTGAAGCTTTCTTT. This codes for CASRKGQTANTEAFF.

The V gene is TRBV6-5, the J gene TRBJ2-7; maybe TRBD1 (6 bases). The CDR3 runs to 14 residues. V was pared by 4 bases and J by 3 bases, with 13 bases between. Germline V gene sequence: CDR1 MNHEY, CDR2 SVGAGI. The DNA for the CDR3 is TGTGCCAGCAGTTTAACCGGGACACGCTACGAGCAGTACTTC. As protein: CASSLTGTRYEQYF.

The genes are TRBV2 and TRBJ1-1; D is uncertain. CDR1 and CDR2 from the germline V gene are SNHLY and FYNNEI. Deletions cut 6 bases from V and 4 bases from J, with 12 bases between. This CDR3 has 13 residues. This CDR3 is CASSTWKGTEAFF. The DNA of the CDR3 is TGTGCCAGCAGCACGTGGAAGGGCACTGAAGCTTTCTTT.

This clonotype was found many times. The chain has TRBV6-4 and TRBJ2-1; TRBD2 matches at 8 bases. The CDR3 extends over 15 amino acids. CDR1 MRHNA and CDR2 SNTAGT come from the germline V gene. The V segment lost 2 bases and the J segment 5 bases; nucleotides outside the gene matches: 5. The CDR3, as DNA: TGTGCCAGCAGTGACACCCTAGCGGGCCACAATGAGCAGTTCTTC. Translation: CASSDTLAGHNEQFF.

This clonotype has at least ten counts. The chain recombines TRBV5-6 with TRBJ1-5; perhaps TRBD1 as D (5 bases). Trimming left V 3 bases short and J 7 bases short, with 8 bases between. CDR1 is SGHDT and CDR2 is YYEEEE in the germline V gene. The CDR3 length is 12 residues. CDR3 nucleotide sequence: TGTGCCAGCAGCTACCGGGGGCAGCCCCAGCATTTT. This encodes CASSYRGQPQHF.

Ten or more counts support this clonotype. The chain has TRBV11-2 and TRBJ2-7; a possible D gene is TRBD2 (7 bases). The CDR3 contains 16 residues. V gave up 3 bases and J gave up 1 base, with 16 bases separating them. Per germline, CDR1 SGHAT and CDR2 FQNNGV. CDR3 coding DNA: TGTGCCAGCAGCTTGAGAACGGGGAGGGGGTCCTACGAGCAGTACTTC. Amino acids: CASSLRTGRGSYEQYF.

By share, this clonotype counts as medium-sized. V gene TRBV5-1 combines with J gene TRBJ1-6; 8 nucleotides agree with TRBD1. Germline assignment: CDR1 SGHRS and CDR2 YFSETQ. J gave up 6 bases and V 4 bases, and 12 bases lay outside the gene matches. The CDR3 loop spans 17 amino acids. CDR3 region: CASSPKPPQGANSPLHF. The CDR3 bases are TGCGCCAGCAGCCCGAAGCCACCTCAGGGGGCTAATTCACCCCTCCACTTT.

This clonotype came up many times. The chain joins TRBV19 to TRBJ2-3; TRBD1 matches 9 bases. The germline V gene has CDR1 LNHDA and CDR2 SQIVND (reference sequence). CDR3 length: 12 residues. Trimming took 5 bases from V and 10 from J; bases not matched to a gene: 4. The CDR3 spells CASSPGTGPQYF. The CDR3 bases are TGTGCCAGTAGTCCCGGGACAGGGCCGCAGTATTTT.

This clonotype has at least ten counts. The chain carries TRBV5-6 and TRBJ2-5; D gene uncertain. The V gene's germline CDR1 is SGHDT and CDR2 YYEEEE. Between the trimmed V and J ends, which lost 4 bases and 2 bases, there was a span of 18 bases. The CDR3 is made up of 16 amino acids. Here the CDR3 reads CASSPRQATQQETQYF. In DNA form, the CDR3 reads TGTGCCAGCAGCCCGCGTCAGGCGACTCAACAAGAGACCCAGTACTTC.

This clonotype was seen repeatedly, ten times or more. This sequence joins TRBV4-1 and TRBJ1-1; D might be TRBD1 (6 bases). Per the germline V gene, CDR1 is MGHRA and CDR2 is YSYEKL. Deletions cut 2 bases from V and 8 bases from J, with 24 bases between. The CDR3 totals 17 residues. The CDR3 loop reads CASSQYLRGALEREAFF. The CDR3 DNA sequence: TGCGCCAGCAGCCAATATCTTCGGGGGGCCCTGGAGAGGGAAGCTTTCTTT.

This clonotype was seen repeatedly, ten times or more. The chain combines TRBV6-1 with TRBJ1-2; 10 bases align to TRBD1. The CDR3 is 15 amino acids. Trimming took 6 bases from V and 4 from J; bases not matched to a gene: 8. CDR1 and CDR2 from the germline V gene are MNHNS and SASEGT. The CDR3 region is CASRRQGADFYGYTF. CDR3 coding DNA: TGTGCCAGCAGGAGACAGGGGGCGGACTTCTATGGCTACACCTTC.

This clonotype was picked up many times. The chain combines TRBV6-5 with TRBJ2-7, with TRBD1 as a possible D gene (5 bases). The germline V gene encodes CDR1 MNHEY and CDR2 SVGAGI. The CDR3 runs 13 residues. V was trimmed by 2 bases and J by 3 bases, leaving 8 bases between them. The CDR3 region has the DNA TGTGCCAGCAGTTACGGGGCCCTCTACGAGCAGTACTTC. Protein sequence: CASSYGALYEQYF.

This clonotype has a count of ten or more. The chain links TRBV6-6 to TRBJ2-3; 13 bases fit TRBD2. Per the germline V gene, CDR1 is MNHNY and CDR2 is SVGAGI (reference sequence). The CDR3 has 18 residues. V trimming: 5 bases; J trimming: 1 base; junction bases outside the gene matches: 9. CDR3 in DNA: TGTGCCAGCAGTCGGACTAGCGGGGGCCTCCGTGGCACAGATACGCAGTATTTT. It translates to CASSRTSGGLRGTDTQYF.

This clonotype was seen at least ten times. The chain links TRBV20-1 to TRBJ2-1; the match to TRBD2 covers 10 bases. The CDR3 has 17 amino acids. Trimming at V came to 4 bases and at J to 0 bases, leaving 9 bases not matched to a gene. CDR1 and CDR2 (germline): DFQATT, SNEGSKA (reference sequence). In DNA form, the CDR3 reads TGCAGTGCTAACCCCCCACTAGCGGGGAGCTCCTACAATGAGCAGTTCTTC. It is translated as CSANPPLAGSSYNEQFF.

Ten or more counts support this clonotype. In nucleotides, the CDR3 is TGTGCCAGCAGTGATACTATAGGGGGGGGGCTGAATGAGCAGTTCTTC. It is translated as CASSDTIGGGLNEQFF. The genes are TRBV2 and TRBJ2-1; TRBD2 might be the D (7 bases). CDR3 length equals 16 residues. Between the trimmed V and J ends, which lost 3 bases and 7 bases, there was a span of 19 bases. Germline CDR1 is SNHLY and CDR2 is FYNNEI.

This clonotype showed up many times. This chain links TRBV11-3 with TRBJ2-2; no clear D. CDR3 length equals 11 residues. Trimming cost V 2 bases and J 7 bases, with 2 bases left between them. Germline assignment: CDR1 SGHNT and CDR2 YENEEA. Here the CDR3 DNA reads TGTGCCAGCAGCTTACTCGGGGAGCTGTTTTTT. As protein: CASSLLGELFF. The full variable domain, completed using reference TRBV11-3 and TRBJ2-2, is EAGVVQSPRYKIIEKKQPVAFWCNPISGHNTLYWYLQNLGQGPELLIRYENEEAVDDSQLPKDRFSAERLKGVDSTLKIQPAELGDSAVYLCASSLLGELFFGEGSRLTVL.

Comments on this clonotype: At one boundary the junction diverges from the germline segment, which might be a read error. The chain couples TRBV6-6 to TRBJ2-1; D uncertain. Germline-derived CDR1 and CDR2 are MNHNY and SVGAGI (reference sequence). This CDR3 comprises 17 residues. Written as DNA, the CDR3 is TGTGCCAACAGTTTACCCCCTCCGAGGCCTCGGTACAATGAGCAGTTCTTC. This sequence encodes CANSLPPPRPRYNEQFF.

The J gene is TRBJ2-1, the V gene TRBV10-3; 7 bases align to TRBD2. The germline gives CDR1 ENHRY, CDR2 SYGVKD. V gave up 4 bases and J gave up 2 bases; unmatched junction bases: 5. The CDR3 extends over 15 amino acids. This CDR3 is CAISVMGGTYNEQFF. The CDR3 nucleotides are TGTGCCATCAGTGTTATGGGGGGGACCTACAATGAGCAGTTCTTC.

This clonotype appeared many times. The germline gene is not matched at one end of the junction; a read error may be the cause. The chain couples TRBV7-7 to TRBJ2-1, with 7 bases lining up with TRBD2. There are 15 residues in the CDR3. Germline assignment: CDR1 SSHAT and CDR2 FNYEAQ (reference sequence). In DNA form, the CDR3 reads TGTGCTAGCAGCTTGGACCCCAGCGGGGATAATGAGCAGTTCTTC. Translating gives CASSLDPSGDNEQFF.

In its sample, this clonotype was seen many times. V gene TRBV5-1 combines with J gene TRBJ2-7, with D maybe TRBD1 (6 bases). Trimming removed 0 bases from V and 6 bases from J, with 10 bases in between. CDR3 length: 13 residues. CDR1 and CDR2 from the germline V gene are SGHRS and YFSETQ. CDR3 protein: CASSLARGGEQYF. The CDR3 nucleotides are TGCGCCAGCAGCTTGGCCAGAGGGGGCGAGCAGTACTTC.

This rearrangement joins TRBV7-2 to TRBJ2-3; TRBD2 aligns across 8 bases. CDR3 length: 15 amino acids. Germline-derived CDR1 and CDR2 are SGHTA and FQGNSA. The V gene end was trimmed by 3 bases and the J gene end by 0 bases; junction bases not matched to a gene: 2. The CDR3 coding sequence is TGTGCCAGCAGCTTCCAGCGGGGGAGCACAGATACGCAGTATTTT. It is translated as CASSFQRGSTDTQYF.

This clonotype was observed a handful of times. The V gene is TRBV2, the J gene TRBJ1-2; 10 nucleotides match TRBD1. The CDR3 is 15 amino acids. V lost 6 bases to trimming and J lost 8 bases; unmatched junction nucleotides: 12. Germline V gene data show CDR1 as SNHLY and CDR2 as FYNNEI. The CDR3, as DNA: TGTGCCAGCAGCGGTCCCGGGACAGGGGCGAGCGGCTACACCTTC. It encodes CASSGPGTGASGYTF.